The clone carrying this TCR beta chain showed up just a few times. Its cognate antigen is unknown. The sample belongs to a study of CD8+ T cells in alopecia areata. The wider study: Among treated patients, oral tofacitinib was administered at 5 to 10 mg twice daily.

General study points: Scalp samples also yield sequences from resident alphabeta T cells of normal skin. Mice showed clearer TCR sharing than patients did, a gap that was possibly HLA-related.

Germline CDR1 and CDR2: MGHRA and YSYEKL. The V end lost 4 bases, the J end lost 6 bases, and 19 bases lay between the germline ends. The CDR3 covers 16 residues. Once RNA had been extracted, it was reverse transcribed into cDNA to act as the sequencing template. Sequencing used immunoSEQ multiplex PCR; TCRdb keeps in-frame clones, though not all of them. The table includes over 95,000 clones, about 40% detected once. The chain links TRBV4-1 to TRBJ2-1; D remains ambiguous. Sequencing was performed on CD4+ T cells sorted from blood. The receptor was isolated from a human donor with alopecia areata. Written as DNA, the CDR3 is TGCGCCAGCAGCCCCGGGCCCACCGGCCAGTCCAATGAGCAGTTCTTC. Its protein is CASSPGPTGQSNEQFF.